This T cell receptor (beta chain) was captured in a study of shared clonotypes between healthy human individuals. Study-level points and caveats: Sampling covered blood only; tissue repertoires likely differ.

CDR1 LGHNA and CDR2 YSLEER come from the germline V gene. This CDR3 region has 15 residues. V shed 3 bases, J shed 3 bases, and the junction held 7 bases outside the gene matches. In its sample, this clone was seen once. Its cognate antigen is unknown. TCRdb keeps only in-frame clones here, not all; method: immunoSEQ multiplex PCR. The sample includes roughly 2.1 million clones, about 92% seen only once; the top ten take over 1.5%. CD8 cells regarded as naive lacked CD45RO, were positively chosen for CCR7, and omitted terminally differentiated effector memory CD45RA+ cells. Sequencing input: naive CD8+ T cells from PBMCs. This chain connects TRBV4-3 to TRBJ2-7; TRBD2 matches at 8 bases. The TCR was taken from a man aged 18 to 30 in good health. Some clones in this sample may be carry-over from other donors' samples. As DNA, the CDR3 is TGCGCCAGCAGCCAGTCACCGGGACTAGGCTACGAGCAGTACTTC. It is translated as CASSQSPGLGYEQYF.